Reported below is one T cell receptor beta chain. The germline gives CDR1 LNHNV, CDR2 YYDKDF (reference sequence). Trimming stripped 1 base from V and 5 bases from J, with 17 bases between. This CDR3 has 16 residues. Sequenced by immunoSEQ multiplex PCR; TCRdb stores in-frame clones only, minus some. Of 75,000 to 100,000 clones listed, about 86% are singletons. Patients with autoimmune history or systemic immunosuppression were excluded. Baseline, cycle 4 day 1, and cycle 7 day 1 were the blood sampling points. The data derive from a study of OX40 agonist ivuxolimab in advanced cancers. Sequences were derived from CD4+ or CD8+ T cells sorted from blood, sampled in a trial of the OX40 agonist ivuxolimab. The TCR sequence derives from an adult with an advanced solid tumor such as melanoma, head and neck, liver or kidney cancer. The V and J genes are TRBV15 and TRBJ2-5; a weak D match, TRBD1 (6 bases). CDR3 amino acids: CATSRVSLNRDETQYF. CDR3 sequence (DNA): TGTGCCACCAGCAGAGTCTCCCTAAACAGGGACGAGACCCAGTACTTC.